This T cell receptor (beta chain) was obtained from a study of CD8 T cells in ankylosing spondylitis. This CDR3 is 15 amino acids long. Trimming pared 4 bases from V and 8 bases from J, leaving 19 bases between. Germline-derived CDR1 and CDR2 are SGDLS and YYNGEE. General study points: Blood of patients with ankylosing spondylitis appeared to be characterized by a TCR beta motif of about 8 highly homologous variants. Disease-linked clones had a CD8+ phenotype and relatively low frequency in peripheral blood. It was reported that disease-linked clones were significantly enriched in matched ankylosing spondylitis synovial fluid.

In making TCR beta libraries, quantitative 5'-RACE with molecular barcodes was used. Each CDR3 protein gets one entry after TCRdb re-called the 5' RACE reads with MiXCR. Of 250,000 to 350,000 distinct CDR3 sequences in the sample, approximately 8.2% were seen once. This clonotype has more than one count but fewer than ten. Its antigen is as yet unknown. Sequencing was done on a sample of blood, either unsorted or a sorted T cell fraction (not recorded which). This chain connects TRBV9 to TRBJ2-1; maybe TRBD2 (5 bases). This receptor was obtained from a male donor with ankylosing spondylitis. For the CDR3, the DNA is TGTGCCAGCAGCTCTGGACTCACCCCTGGGCATGAGCAGTTCTTC. Translated: CASSSGLTPGHEQFF.